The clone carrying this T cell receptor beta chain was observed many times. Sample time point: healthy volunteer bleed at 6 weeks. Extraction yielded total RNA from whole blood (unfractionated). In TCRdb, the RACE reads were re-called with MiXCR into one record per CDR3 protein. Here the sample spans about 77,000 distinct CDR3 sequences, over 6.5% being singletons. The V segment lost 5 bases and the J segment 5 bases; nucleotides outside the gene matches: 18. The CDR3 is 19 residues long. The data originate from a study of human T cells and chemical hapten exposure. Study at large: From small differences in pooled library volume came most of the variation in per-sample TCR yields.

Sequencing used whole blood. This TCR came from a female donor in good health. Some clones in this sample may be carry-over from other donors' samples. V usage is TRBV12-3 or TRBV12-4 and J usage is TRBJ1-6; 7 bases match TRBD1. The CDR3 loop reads CASSPRQGVRGTDNSPLHF. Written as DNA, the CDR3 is TGTGCCAGCAGTCCGAGACAGGGAGTAAGGGGAACGGATAATTCACCCCTCCACTTT.